This TCR beta chain was profiled in a study of shared clonotypes between healthy human individuals. Study-level information: The donor pool was made up of two women and a few men aged 18 to 49. Study-wide findings and caveats: Generation probabilities were higher for clonotypes shared across all four sorted-subset donors than for unshared ones. It was expected that sequencing depth would affect clonotype sharing among donors.

Naive CD8 cells were CD45RO-negative, positively selected for CCR7, excluding terminally differentiated effector memory CD45RA+ cells. V lost 1 base to trimming and J lost 0 bases, with 13 bases between them. Looked up from germline, CDR1 is LGHNA and CDR2 is YSLEER. This CDR3 is built from 17 residues. The authors' processing: Junction-only immunoSEQ sequences carried no quality scores, so filtering differed. Generated by immunoSEQ multiplex PCR, the TCRdb table keeps only in-frame clones and is missing some. The V and J calls and the clone size are those of that table, but D and trimming were determined from the DNA. The repertoire holds around 2,000,000 clones, with about 95% as singletons. To note about this clone: Its antigen is as yet unknown.

Sample: naive CD8+ T cells sorted from blood. The clonotype was recovered from a man younger than 30 in good health. The chain joins TRBV4-3 to TRBJ2-1; D is unclear. This chain's CDR3 is CASSQGAALSSYNEQFF. CDR3 nucleotides: TGCGCCAGCAGCCAAGGTGCAGCTTTAAGCTCCTACAATGAGCAGTTCTTC.